This T cell receptor beta chain was captured by sequencing in a study of control samples from healthy donors and cancer patients. The assay was immunoSEQ multiplex PCR, and TCRdb's table has in-frame clones only and misses some. Here the sample spans over 85,000 clones, about 89% being singletons. CDR1 is SGDLS, CDR2 YYNGEE, per germline. Between the trimmed V and J ends, which lost 4 bases and 7 bases, there was a span of 12 bases. The CDR3 has 13 amino acids. Sequences were obtained from PBMCs. V and J are TRBV9 and TRBJ2-1; TRBD2 is a possible D gene (5 bases). This sequence originates from a woman aged 50 to 60 with colorectal cancer. The CDR3 DNA reads as TGTGCCAGCAGCCGGACTCCACAAAATGAGCAGTTCTTC. It specifies CASSRTPQNEQFF.